The entry below describes one T cell receptor (beta chain). How the authors handled the data: For nucleated cells, counts were estimated from reference gene primer amplification. Assay: immunoSEQ multiplex PCR; the TCRdb copy retains only in-frame clones and omits some. The V and J calls and clone size come from that table; D and trimming were worked out from the DNA. The sample contains some 160,000 clones, roughly 88% of which appear only once. The data were taken from a study of blood T cell repertoires in COVID-19. Study-wide context: Sources were T cells, B-cell-depleted T cells, or PBMCs; the material itself was cDNA or gDNA.

The CDR3 spans 14 residues. The germline V gene encodes CDR1 MNHEY and CDR2 SVGEGT. The germline V and J ends were trimmed by 0 bases and 5 bases, with 10 bases remaining between them. Participants were aged about 18 to 100 years from roughly 25 US areas. Cohort placement rested on clinical history that participants reported themselves. V is TRBV6-2 or TRBV6-3 and J is TRBJ1-2, with a weak D call TRBD1 (6 bases). This clonotype was obtained from a woman aged 50 to 65 who had recovered from COVID-19. Specimen: PBMCs or T cells enriched from blood (not recorded which). CDR3 sequence: CASSYSGQHYGYTF. The CDR3 nucleotides read TGTGCCAGCAGTTACTCCGGACAGCATTATGGCTACACCTTC.